The 27 T cell receptor beta chains below were found in one sample sequenced in a study of T cell changes during pregnancy in multiple sclerosis. Method: immunoSEQ multiplex PCR; TCRdb's copy keeps in-frame clones and lacks some. The repertoire holds some 80,000 clones, with roughly 94% as singletons. Specimen: peripheral blood, collected before pregnancy. Receptors originate from a female donor with multiple sclerosis, enrolled in a pregnancy study.

V usage is TRBV10-3 and J usage is TRBJ1-3, with D perhaps matching TRBD1 (6 bases). Per germline, CDR1 ENHRY and CDR2 SYGVKD. Trimming shortened V by 3 bases and J by 4 bases, and 16 bases separated the two germline ends. The CDR3 extends over 16 amino acids. CDR3 bases: TGTGCCATCAGTGAACCAGGGGTATCGTCCGGAAACACCATATATTTT. This gives the protein CAISEPGVSSGNTIYF.

V and J are TRBV27 and TRBJ2-1, with a weak D call TRBD2 (5 bases). Between the trimmed V and J ends, which lost 2 bases and 4 bases, there was a span of 15 bases. From germline, CDR1 is MNHEY and CDR2 SMNVEV (reference sequence). The CDR3 extends over 16 amino acids. CDR3 loop: CASSLSTGTVYNEQFF. CDR3 sequence (DNA): TGTGCCAGCAGTTTAAGCACGGGAACTGTATACAATGAGCAGTTCTTC.

The genes are TRBV6-1 and TRBJ2-4; maybe TRBD2 (5 bases). Germline loops: CDR1 MNHNS, CDR2 SASEGT. CDR3 length: 15 residues. V dropped 8 bases and J dropped 0 bases, with 14 bases sitting between them. CDR3: CASGGTTLAKNIQYF. CDR3 bases: TGTGCCAGCGGAGGCACTACACTAGCCAAAAACATTCAGTACTTC.

The rearrangement joins TRBV28 to TRBJ1-2; D is possibly TRBD1 (6 bases). The germline V gene encodes CDR1 MDHEN and CDR2 SYDVKM. V was trimmed by 5 bases and J by 6 bases, leaving 22 bases between them. This CDR3 has 16 amino acids. This CDR3 reads CASSTGQNALIDGYTF. Here the CDR3 DNA reads TGTGCCAGCAGTACCGGACAGAATGCCCTAATTGATGGCTACACCTTC.

The chain recombines TRBV11-2 with TRBJ2-7, with D possibly being TRBD2 (5 bases). The germline V gene has CDR1 SGHAT and CDR2 FQNNGV. This CDR3 is built from 13 residues. Trimming cost V 1 base and J 5 bases, with 9 bases left between them. DNA of the CDR3: TGTGCCAGCAGCTTAGCCGAGGGCAACGAGCAGTACTTC. Translating it yields CASSLAEGNEQYF.

The chain is built from TRBV18 and TRBJ2-1; TRBD2 agrees at 8 bases. This CDR3 has 12 residues. CDR1 and CDR2 from the germline V gene are KGHSH and LQKENI. With 5 bases clipped from V and 15 bases from J, the junction kept 9 bases outside the gene matches. In nucleotides, the CDR3 is TGTGCCAGCTCATTCCCGGGACTAGAGAGGTTCTTC. This encodes CASSFPGLERFF.

V is TRBV5-1 and J is TRBJ2-7; D call uncertain. Germline CDR1 is SGHRS and CDR2 is YFSETQ. The length of the CDR3 is 16 residues. The germline V and J ends were trimmed by 0 bases and 0 bases, with 13 bases remaining between them. CDR3 DNA: TGCGCCAGCAGCTTGGCTACAGAGCAAAACTCCTACGAGCAGTACTTC. This encodes CASSLATEQNSYEQYF. Full variable domain (outside the CDR3, taken from reference TRBV5-1 and TRBJ2-7): KAGVTQTPRYLIKTRGQQVTLSCSPISGHRSVSWYQQTPGQGLQFLFEYFSETQRNKGNFPGRFSGRQFSNSRSEMNVSTLELGDSALYLCASSLATEQNSYEQYFGPGTRLTVT.

The V gene is TRBV6-5, the J gene TRBJ1-2, with TRBD1 as a possible D gene (5 bases). Between the trimmed V and J ends, which lost 8 bases and 6 bases, there was a span of 10 bases. CDR1 is MNHEY, CDR2 SVGAGI, per germline. CDR3 length equals 11 residues. The CDR3 bases are TGTGCCAGCGGCAGGGAGGATGGCTACACCTTC. Its protein is CASGREDGYTF.

The chain uses TRBV30 and TRBJ2-7, with 8 bases identical to TRBD1. CDR3 length: 15 residues. Trimming removed 0 bases from V and 2 bases from J; junction bases left unmatched: 6. Per germline, CDR1 GTSNPN and CDR2 SVGIG (reference sequence). The CDR3 reads CAWSVLTGGPYEQYF. CDR3 in DNA: TGTGCCTGGAGTGTACTTACAGGGGGACCCTACGAGCAGTACTTC.

J is TRBJ1-5 and V is TRBV19; D is possibly TRBD1 (5 bases). In germline, CDR1 is LNHDA, CDR2 SQIVND (reference sequence). The CDR3 consists of 14 residues. The germline V and J ends were trimmed by 5 bases and 7 bases, with 15 bases remaining between them. CDR3 bases: TGTGCCAGTAGTTTTCTAGGGGTCGACCAGCCCCAGCATTTT. Protein sequence: CASSFLGVDQPQHF.

V is TRBV19 and J is TRBJ1-4; 7 bases line up with TRBD1. The CDR3 totals 14 residues. Germline assignment: CDR1 LNHDA and CDR2 SQIVND (reference sequence). The ends lost 5 bases at V and 8 bases at J; junction bases unmatched: 8. The chain's CDR3 is CASSLQGMGEKLFF. DNA of the CDR3: TGTGCCAGTAGTTTACAGGGGATGGGCGAAAAACTGTTTTTT.

The chain combines TRBV19 with TRBJ2-6; D unresolved. The CDR3 length is 14 residues. Germline loops: CDR1 LNHDA, CDR2 SQIVND (reference sequence). Between the trimmed V and J ends, which lost 3 bases and 2 bases, there was a span of 5 bases. CDR3 sequence: CASSMSAGANVLTF. Written as DNA, the CDR3 is TGTGCCAGTAGTATGAGCGCTGGGGCCAACGTCCTGACTTTC.

The CDR3 DNA is TGTGCCTGGAGTGGGGACAGAAGGCATGGCTACACCTTC. Protein: CAWSGDRRHGYTF. This chain uses TRBV30 with TRBJ1-2, with 7 bases fitting TRBD1. This CDR3 is built from 13 residues. Germline CDR1 is GTSNPN and CDR2 is SVGIG (reference sequence). Trimming removed 1 base from V and 6 bases from J; junction bases left unmatched: 5.

The chain employs TRBV18 and TRBJ2-5, with 9 bases fitting TRBD1. This CDR3 is built from 15 residues. V shed 3 bases, J shed 4 bases, and the junction held 6 bases outside the gene matches. CDR1 and CDR2 from the germline V gene are KGHSH and LQKENI. CDR3: CASSPRDRVRETQYF. In DNA, the CDR3 is TGTGCCAGCTCACCTAGGGACAGGGTGAGAGAGACCCAGTACTTC.

This chain joins TRBV28 and TRBJ2-5; tentatively, D is TRBD2 (6 bases). V gave up 5 bases and J gave up 9 bases, with 16 bases separating them. The CDR3 runs 13 residues. The germline gives CDR1 MDHEN, CDR2 SYDVKM. The CDR3 loop is CASSLPPSGAQYF. CDR3 DNA: TGTGCCAGCAGTCTCCCCCCTTCGGGAGCCCAGTACTTC.

The V and J genes are TRBV27 and TRBJ2-1; 7 nucleotides agree with TRBD1. The CDR3 length is 16 residues. V was clipped by 2 bases and J by 1 base; unmatched bases: 5. Germline CDR1 is MNHEY and CDR2 is SMNVEV (reference sequence). This CDR3 is CASSLAAGGSYNEQFF. The CDR3 nucleotides are TGTGCCAGCAGTTTAGCCGCAGGGGGATCCTACAATGAGCAGTTCTTC.

The CDR3 sequence: CASSTGGVYNEQFF. Here the CDR3 DNA reads TGCGCCAGCAGTACGGGAGGTGTTTACAATGAGCAGTTCTTC. V and J are TRBV10-2 and TRBJ2-1, with TRBD2 matching 7 bases. The CDR3 totals 14 residues. J gave up 4 bases and V 5 bases, and 5 bases lay outside the gene matches. Germline assignment: CDR1 WSHSY and CDR2 SAAADI.

This chain connects TRBV5-6 to TRBJ1-2; TRBD1 is a possible D gene (6 bases). Trimming pared 2 bases from V and 3 bases from J, leaving 11 bases between. The CDR3 is 14 residues long. Germline V CDR1 and CDR2: SGHDT, YYEEEE. This CDR3 reads CASSFPGGDYGYTF. The CDR3 nucleotides read TGTGCCAGCAGCTTTCCGGGGGGCGACTATGGCTACACCTTC.

The gene calls are TRBV25-1 and TRBJ1-1, with 10 bases that match TRBD1. Germline V gene data show CDR1 as MGHDK and CDR2 as SYGVNS. With 6 bases clipped from V and 2 bases from J, the junction kept 12 bases outside the gene matches. The CDR3 has 17 residues. CDR3 in amino acids: CASSRGVGTGENTEAFF. The CDR3 bases are TGTGCCAGCAGCCGTGGGGTCGGGACAGGGGAAAACACTGAAGCTTTCTTT. Filled out from reference TRBV25-1 and TRBJ1-1, the complete variable domain reads EADIYQTPRYLVIGTGKKITLECSQTMGHDKMYWYQQDPGMELHLIHYSYGVNSTEKGDLSSESTVSRIRTEHFPLTLESARPSHTSQYLCASSRGVGTGENTEAFFGQGTRLTVV.

This chain joins TRBV5-6 and TRBJ2-3; D remains unclear. V dropped 0 bases and J dropped 6 bases, with 17 bases sitting between them. Germline V lookup: CDR1 SGHDT, CDR2 YYEEEE. The CDR3 runs to 16 residues. In DNA, the CDR3 is TGTGCCAGCAGCTTGGTCTTCGACACCCTGGTGGATACGCAGTATTTT. Protein sequence: CASSLVFDTLVDTQYF.

The chain combines TRBV14 with TRBJ1-5; weak D call: TRBD1 (5 bases). The CDR3 runs 18 residues. V lost 4 bases and J 0 bases, leaving 19 bases between the germline ends. The germline V gene has CDR1 SGHDN and CDR2 FVKESK. The CDR3 coding sequence is TGTGCCAGCAGCCCCAGGGCGGGGGGAGCCGGTAGCAATCAGCCCCAGCATTTT. It specifies CASSPRAGGAGSNQPQHF.

This clone was seen more than once but under ten times. The chain is built from TRBV28 and TRBJ2-7, with 9 positions matching TRBD1. V shed 6 bases, J shed 0 bases, and the junction held 9 bases outside the gene matches. The CDR3 is 16 amino acids. Germline V CDR1 and CDR2: MDHEN, SYDVKM. CDR3 in amino acids: CASSSSPGQGSYEQYF. In DNA form, the CDR3 reads TGTGCCAGCAGCTCTTCTCCGGGACAGGGCTCCTACGAGCAGTACTTC.

This clone was recorded once. J is TRBJ2-3 and V is TRBV5-1, with a weak D call TRBD2 (5 bases). Germline V gene lookup returns CDR1 SGHRS and CDR2 YFSETQ. V shed 2 bases and J shed 6 bases, with 13 bases lying between them. This CDR3 contains 14 residues. CDR3 bases: TGCGCCAGCAGCTTCGAGGGTTCCGTGGATACGCAGTATTTT. Its protein is CASSFEGSVDTQYF.

V is TRBV27 and J is TRBJ2-7; 9 bases agree with TRBD2. The CDR3 runs to 12 residues. After removal of 6 bases from V and 4 bases from J, the junction contained 1 base not matched to a gene. Germline V CDR1 and CDR2: MNHEY, SMNVEV (reference sequence). For the CDR3, the DNA is TGTGCCAGCAGGGGACTAGCATACGAGCAGTACTTC. It is translated as CASRGLAYEQYF.

This rearrangement joins TRBV1 to TRBJ2-4; whether TRBD1, the table's D call, matches the DNA was not checked. TRBV1 is noted as a pseudogene. The CDR3 has 17 amino acids. The CDR3 DNA sequence: TGCACCAGCAGCCATCCGAACCGCTCGCGACAGGGAAACATTCAGTACTTC. Its protein product is CTSSHPNRSRQGNIQYF.

The chain links TRBV4-2 to TRBJ2-7, with D perhaps matching TRBD2 (5 bases). Looked up from germline, CDR1 is LGHNA and CDR2 is YNFKEQ. This CDR3 spans 18 amino acids. Trimming shortened V by 0 bases and J by 2 bases, and 20 bases separated the two germline ends. Here the CDR3 DNA reads TGTGCCAGCAGCCAAGATCTTATGAGTAGCGAGCTCGCCTACGAGCAGTACTTC. This encodes CASSQDLMSSELAYEQYF.

This sequence joins TRBV2 and TRBJ2-2, with D possibly being TRBD1 (7 bases). The germline V gene encodes CDR1 SNHLY and CDR2 FYNNEI. The CDR3 has 15 amino acids. V was cut by 7 bases and J by 5 bases, with 17 bases left in between. The CDR3 here is CASIGSQGGTGELFF. CDR3 nucleotides: TGTGCCAGCATTGGTTCGCAGGGGGGTACCGGGGAGCTGTTTTTT.